One T cell receptor beta chain is described in this entry. Antigen specificity is unknown. The sequenced fragment ends 3 residues before the CDR3 boundary, so the rest is inferred from the germline J gene. Per the germline V gene, CDR1 is SEHNR and CDR2 is FQNEAQ (reference sequence). Trimming cost V 0 bases and J 5 bases; bases outside gene matches: 3. This CDR3 has 14 amino acids. This entry is derived from a study of Tregs in tolerant kidney transplant recipients. The study, taken as a whole, reports: Donor-specific Treg expansion exceeded global Treg expansion in tolerant patients, suggesting antigen drive. This study did not directly address biological reproducibility.

The protocol was immunoSEQ multiplex PCR, while the TCRdb copy is restricted to in-frame clones and leaves out a portion. In all, the sample yields about 30,000 clones. The material sequenced was CD8+ T cells from blood, taken before the transplant. The receptor was derived from a human donor who received a combined kidney and bone marrow transplant. The chain employs TRBV7-9 and TRBJ2-5, with 7 bases that match TRBD2. The CDR3 sequence is CASSLAHGGETQYF. CDR3 DNA (partial): TGTGCCAGCAGCTTAGCGCACGGGGGGGAGACC.